A single T cell receptor (beta chain) is shown here with its context. Antigen unknown. Germline V gene lookup returns CDR1 MDHEN and CDR2 SYDVKM. The CDR3 is made up of 11 amino acids. Trimming removed 3 bases at V and 6 bases at J, with 5 bases between. The study separated CD4+ cells into CD45RA+ naive and CD45RA-negative memory subsets. This specimen belongs to a study of shared clonotypes between healthy human individuals. On the study more broadly: Plates per donor: three CD4 naive, three CD4 memory, two CD8 naive, one CD8 memory. Findings of the study overall: Naive subsets generally exceeded memory subsets in estimated richness. Clonotypes that were shared across a handful of donors made up 4% to 6% of naive CD4 clonotypes.

TCRdb's table, derived via immunoSEQ multiplex PCR, lists solely in-frame clones and lacks some. The repertoire has approximately 1.5 million clones, approximately 98.5% of them found once; the top ten carry approximately 0.4%. Sequencing was performed on naive CD4+ T cells sorted from blood. Specified subset: CD45RA+ positively selected. This chain links TRBV28 with TRBJ1-2, with D uncertain. This clonotype was sampled from a man aged 25-45 years in good health. The CDR3 protein is CASSLQDGYTF. CDR3 nucleotide sequence: TGTGCCAGCAGTTTGCAGGATGGCTACACCTTC.